These 31 T cell receptor beta chains came from one sample sequenced in a study of cytomegalovirus exposure and HLA in healthy donors. The repertoire was sequenced with immunoSEQ multiplex PCR; TCRdb's copy has only in-frame clones and lacks some. The table includes 200,000 to 300,000 clones, about 90% detected once. Input material: PBMCs. These receptors came from a woman in her 30s in good health and CMV-seronegative.

V is TRBV10-2 and J is TRBJ2-1; D is perhaps TRBD2 (5 bases). This CDR3 region has 16 residues. Germline CDR1 is WSHSY and CDR2 is SAAADI. Between the trimmed V and J ends, which lost 7 bases and 0 bases, there was a span of 16 bases. The CDR3 spells CASMTTDWSSYNEQFF. The DNA for the CDR3 is TGCGCCAGCATGACGACGGACTGGAGCTCCTACAATGAGCAGTTCTTC.

The sample holds one count of this clone. This sequence joins TRBV7-3 and TRBJ2-1; 10 nucleotides agree with TRBD2. The V gene's germline CDR1 is SGHTA and CDR2 FQGTGA. The CDR3 spans 15 residues. J was trimmed by 6 bases and V by 4 bases; bases with no gene match: 6. CDR3 sequence (DNA): TGTGCCAGCAGCTCCCCGACTAGCGGGTTCAATGAGCAGTTCTTC. It is translated as CASSSPTSGFNEQFF.

The rearrangement links TRBV9 to TRBJ2-7; D possibly corresponds to TRBD1 (6 bases). V was clipped by 0 bases and J by 4 bases, with 11 bases between them. CDR3 length: 14 residues. Germline V gene sequence: CDR1 SGDLS, CDR2 YYNGEE. The CDR3 DNA reads as TGTGCCAGCAGCGTAGGGCAGGGGTTTTACGAGCAGTACTTC. This sequence encodes CASSVGQGFYEQYF.

This chain uses TRBV28 with TRBJ2-7; no clear D. Trimming shortened V by 1 base and J by 2 bases, and 9 bases separated the two germline ends. The CDR3 contains 14 residues. Germline-derived CDR1 and CDR2 are MDHEN and SYDVKM. The CDR3 protein is CASSLLLDAYEQYF. The CDR3 DNA follows: TGTGCCAGCAGTTTATTGCTGGACGCCTACGAGCAGTACTTC.

V and J are TRBV11-1 and TRBJ2-7; 11 nucleotides line up with TRBD1. The CDR3 totals 13 residues. The J segment lost 3 bases and the V segment lost 7 bases, leaving 2 bases of the junction unmatched. Germline CDR1 SGHAT, CDR2 FQDESV (reference sequence). The CDR3 DNA reads as TGTGCCAGCACGGACAGGGGGCTCTACGAGCAGTACTTC. Its protein product is CASTDRGLYEQYF.

This clone appeared once. The gene calls are TRBV7-6 and TRBJ2-7, with 7 bases matching TRBD1. CDR1 is SGHVS and CDR2 is FNYEAQ in the germline V gene. The junction had 0 bases not matched to a gene; V was cut back by 1 base and J by 3 bases. The CDR3 is made up of 13 amino acids. The CDR3 is CASSLDRGYEQYF. The DNA of the CDR3 is TGTGCCAGCAGCTTAGACAGGGGCTACGAGCAGTACTTC.

The chain carries TRBV9 and TRBJ2-7; 9 bases line up with TRBD1. This CDR3 has 14 amino acids. V was clipped by 0 bases and J by 6 bases; unmatched bases: 4. The V gene's germline CDR1 is SGDLS and CDR2 YYNGEE. This CDR3 is CASSVGGQGSEQYF. The CDR3 DNA follows: TGTGCCAGCAGCGTAGGGGGACAGGGCAGCGAGCAGTACTTC.

This clone was counted between two and nine times. V gene TRBV28 combines with J gene TRBJ2-1; D call uncertain. The germline V and J ends were trimmed by 3 bases and 4 bases, with 7 bases remaining between them. CDR3 length: 13 residues. The germline V gene encodes CDR1 MDHEN and CDR2 SYDVKM. The CDR3 DNA follows: TGTGCCAGCAGTTTCTTCCAGTACAATGAGCAGTTCTTC. It translates to CASSFFQYNEQFF. The complete variable domain, with remaining parts taken from reference TRBV28 and TRBJ2-1, reads DVKVTQSSRYLVKRTGEKVFLECVQDMDHENMFWYRQDPGLGLRLIYFSYDVKMKEKGDIPEGYSVSREKKERFSLILESASTNQTSMYLCASSFFQYNEQFFGPGTRLTVL.

The V call is TRBV7-2, the J call TRBJ2-2; 8 bases align to TRBD1. CDR1 and CDR2 from the germline V gene are SGHTA and FQGNSA. J gave up 6 bases and V 1 base, and 10 bases lay outside the gene matches. This CDR3 has 17 residues. The CDR3: CASSLVSGTGGPGELFF. The CDR3 bases are TGTGCCAGCAGCTTAGTATCCGGGACAGGCGGGCCCGGGGAGCTGTTTTTT. The full variable domain, rest sourced from reference TRBV7-2 and TRBJ2-2, is GAGVSQSPSNKVTEKGKDVELRCDPISGHTALYWYRQSLGQGLEFLIYFQGNSAPDKSGLPSDRFSAERTGGSVSTLTIQRTQQEDSAVYLCASSLVSGTGGPGELFFGEGSRLTVL.

V is TRBV5-4 and J is TRBJ2-1, with TRBD2 matching 15 bases. J was trimmed by 5 bases and V by 3 bases; bases with no gene match: 12. This CDR3 region has 19 residues. Per the germline V gene, CDR1 is SGHNT and CDR2 is YYREEE (reference sequence). The CDR3 sequence: CASSSRTSGRVGYHNEQFF. CDR3 DNA sequence: TGTGCCAGCAGCTCGAGGACTAGCGGGAGGGTGGGGTACCACAATGAGCAGTTCTTC.

This clone occurred once. This CDR3 is CASSKTSAYTDTQYF. CDR3 DNA: TGTGCCAGCAGTAAGACTAGCGCCTACACAGATACGCAGTATTTT. The chain carries TRBV6-5 and TRBJ2-3, with TRBD2 matching over 8 bases. The germline V gene encodes CDR1 MNHEY and CDR2 SVGAGI. V lost 5 bases and J lost 2; bases outside the gene matches: 6. The CDR3 has 15 residues.

J is TRBJ2-1 and V is TRBV9, with 8 bases matching TRBD2. Germline V gene sequence: CDR1 SGDLS, CDR2 YYNGEE. J gave up 4 bases and V 3 bases, and 6 bases lay outside the gene matches. This CDR3 spans 15 amino acids. CDR3 bases: TGTGCCAGCAGCGAAGCGGGAGTCACTTACAATGAGCAGTTCTTC. Translation gives CASSEAGVTYNEQFF.

The chain uses TRBV7-2 and TRBJ2-7; D call uncertain. This CDR3 has 14 residues. Germline V gene lookup returns CDR1 SGHTA and CDR2 FQGNSA. V lost 5 bases, J lost 0 bases, and 11 bases lay in between. CDR3 sequence reads: CASSSTIHSYEQYF. The CDR3 DNA follows: TGTGCCAGCAGCAGTACTATACACTCCTACGAGCAGTACTTC.

The genes are TRBV11-2 and TRBJ2-4; the match to TRBD2 covers 9 bases. This CDR3 region has 16 residues. The V and J ends lost 1 base and 4 bases, in that order; junction bases with no gene match: 5. The germline gives CDR1 SGHAT, CDR2 FQNNGV. This CDR3 is CASSLGASGVKNIQYF. CDR3 nucleotide sequence: TGTGCCAGCAGCTTAGGGGCTAGCGGGGTGAAAAACATTCAGTACTTC.

Of note for this clone: Other DNA sequences of this sample code for an identical CDR3. The chain couples TRBV27 to TRBJ2-7; no clear D. This CDR3 is 13 amino acids long. Trimming pared 3 bases from V and 2 bases from J, leaving 8 bases between. Looked up from germline, CDR1 is MNHEY and CDR2 is SMNVEV (reference sequence). CDR3 residues: CASSFTSTYEQYF. CDR3 coding DNA: TGTGCCAGCAGTTTTACCTCTACCTACGAGCAGTACTTC.

The chain links TRBV27 to TRBJ2-7; 13 bases align to TRBD2. With 7 bases clipped from V and 2 bases from J, the junction kept 8 bases outside the gene matches. The CDR3 has 16 amino acids. The germline V gene has CDR1 MNHEY and CDR2 SMNVEV (reference sequence). The chain's CDR3 is CASKGTSGISPYEQYF. The CDR3 nucleotides are TGTGCCAGCAAAGGGACTAGCGGGATAAGTCCCTACGAGCAGTACTTC.

J is TRBJ1-2 and V is TRBV5-1; maybe TRBD1 (5 bases). CDR3 length equals 14 residues. Germline V gives CDR1 SGHRS, CDR2 YFSETQ. Between the trimmed V and J ends, which lost 4 bases and 4 bases, there was a span of 14 bases. The CDR3 protein is CASSQPDSGYGYTF. The CDR3 DNA reads as TGCGCCAGCAGCCAACCCGACAGCGGCTATGGCTACACCTTC.

The CDR3 DNA follows: TGTGCCCATGGGGACACCTCCTACGAGCAGTACTTC. Translating it yields CAHGDTSYEQYF. This sequence joins TRBV6-6 and TRBJ2-7; tentatively, D is TRBD1 (6 bases). Germline lookup yields CDR1 MNHNY and CDR2 SVGAGI (reference sequence). With 11 bases removed from V and 0 bases from J, the gap between germline ends came to 11 bases. CDR3 length: 12 amino acids.

The chain carries TRBV2 and TRBJ2-3; 8 bases align to TRBD1. The germline CDR1 and CDR2 sequences are SNHLY and FYNNEI. CDR3 length: 15 amino acids. Trimming cost V 8 bases and J 5 bases; bases outside gene matches: 12. The CDR3 protein is CASHLDRARGDTQYF. The CDR3 DNA is TGTGCCAGCCACCTGGACAGGGCGAGGGGAGATACGCAGTATTTT.

DNA for the CDR3: TGCGCCAGCACCCGTGGGGCTCTCCAAGAGACCCAGTACTTC. It codes for CASTRGALQETQYF. V usage is TRBV10-2 and J usage is TRBJ2-5; D might be TRBD1 (5 bases). There are 14 residues in the CDR3. Germline V gene data show CDR1 as WSHSY and CDR2 as SAAADI. V lost 7 bases, J lost 1 base, and 13 bases lay in between.

J is TRBJ1-1 and V is TRBV9; no firm D call. Germline values: CDR1 SGDLS, CDR2 YYNGEE. The CDR3 contains 13 residues. The V gene lost 4 bases and the J gene lost 1 base, with 8 bases spanning the gap. DNA of the CDR3: TGTGCCAGCAGCCTCTCCGGGAACACTGAAGCTTTCTTT. Its protein is CASSLSGNTEAFF. The whole variable domain, remainder taken from reference TRBV9 and TRBJ1-1, is DSGVTQTPKHLITATGQRVTLRCSPRSGDLSVYWYQQSLDQGLQFLIQYYNGEERAKGNILERFSAQQFPDLHSELNLSSLELGDSALYFCASSLSGNTEAFFGQGTRLTVV.

The CDR3 reads CASKLSSGSAPYEQYF. The DNA of the CDR3 is TGTGCCAGTAAGCTTTCTAGCGGGAGTGCCCCCTACGAGCAGTACTTC. The chain combines TRBV19 with TRBJ2-7, with 10 positions matching TRBD2. V was clipped by 7 bases and J by 2 bases; unmatched bases: 11. The CDR3 loop spans 16 amino acids. CDR1 and CDR2 from the germline V gene are LNHDA and SQIVND (reference sequence).

The J gene is TRBJ2-7, the V gene TRBV5-4; D is undetermined. The CDR3 spans 13 residues. Germline V gene sequence: CDR1 SGHNT, CDR2 YYREEE (reference sequence). Between the trimmed V and J ends, which lost 4 bases and 3 bases, there was a span of 11 bases. The CDR3 DNA sequence: TGTGCCAGCAGCCTATACGACGACTACGAGCAGTACTTC. Encoded protein: CASSLYDDYEQYF.

This clone was counted only a few times. The chain is built from TRBV19 and TRBJ1-2; D call uncertain. Germline V gene lookup returns CDR1 LNHDA and CDR2 SQIVND (reference sequence). This CDR3 region has 11 residues. V lost 2 bases to trimming and J lost 10 bases, with 8 bases between them. The CDR3 spells CASSIRRVYTF. The CDR3 DNA reads as TGTGCCAGTAGTATACGAAGGGTCTACACCTTC.

The genes are TRBV25-1 and TRBJ2-1; 10 positions match TRBD2. V shed 6 bases, J shed 7 bases, and the junction held 15 bases outside the gene matches. This CDR3 is 17 amino acids long. Germline CDR1 reads MGHDK; CDR2 reads SYGVNS. CDR3 sequence (DNA): TGTGCCAGCAGCTCGCCCCACCTAGCGGGAGAAAAGAATGAGCAGTTCTTC. It translates to CASSSPHLAGEKNEQFF.

The chain carries TRBV5-1 and TRBJ2-1; 7 positions match TRBD2. Germline CDR1 SGHRS, CDR2 YFSETQ. The V segment lost 0 bases and the J segment 0 bases; nucleotides outside the gene matches: 9. This CDR3 has 18 residues. The CDR3 reads CASSLVGLRESSYNEQFF. The DNA for the CDR3 is TGCGCCAGCAGCTTGGTGGGGTTGCGGGAGAGCTCCTACAATGAGCAGTTCTTC.

The chain joins TRBV13 to TRBJ2-5; D is possibly TRBD2 (6 bases). Germline V gene sequence: CDR1 PRHDT, CDR2 FYEKMQ (reference sequence). V dropped 3 bases and J dropped 1 base, with 9 bases sitting between them. CDR3 length: 14 amino acids. CDR3 region: CASSFRDSQETQYF. The CDR3 DNA follows: TGTGCCAGCAGCTTTCGGGACTCCCAAGAGACCCAGTACTTC.

CDR3 amino acids: CASSQPQEQGHEQFF. The CDR3 region has the DNA TGTGCCAGCAGTCAACCCCAGGAACAGGGCCATGAGCAGTTCTTC. The chain uses TRBV7-9 and TRBJ2-1, with TRBD1 as a possible D gene (6 bases). CDR1 and CDR2 (germline): SEHNR, FQNEAQ (reference sequence). The CDR3 sequence is 15 residues long. The V gene lost 6 bases and the J gene lost 8 bases, with 20 bases spanning the gap. The whole variable domain, remainder taken from reference TRBV7-9 and TRBJ2-1, is DTGVSQNPRHKITKRGQNVTFRCDPISEHNRLYWYRQTLGQGPEFLTYFQNEAQLEKSRLLSDRFSAERPKGSFSTLEIQRTEQGDSAMYLCASSQPQEQGHEQFFGPGTRLTVL.

The chain has TRBV5-4 and TRBJ2-1; D remains unclear. Looked up from germline, CDR1 is SGHNT and CDR2 is YYREEE (reference sequence). Trimming stripped 3 bases from V and 5 bases from J, with 12 bases between. This CDR3 comprises 14 residues. The CDR3 DNA reads as TGTGCCAGCAGCTCAACTGGATCCCACAATGAGCAGTTCTTC. Its protein is CASSSTGSHNEQFF.

The genes are TRBV9 and TRBJ2-1, with 8 bases identical to TRBD2. In germline, CDR1 is SGDLS, CDR2 YYNGEE. The CDR3 has 16 residues. Trimming cost V 3 bases and J 6 bases; bases outside gene matches: 11. CDR3 sequence (DNA): TGTGCCAGCAGCGACACAGTGGCGGGAGGATTCAATGAGCAGTTCTTC. This codes for CASSDTVAGGFNEQFF.

The chain recombines TRBV9 with TRBJ2-7; 10 nucleotides agree with TRBD1. The junction had 3 bases not matched to a gene; V was cut back by 0 bases and J by 3 bases. CDR1 and CDR2 from the germline V gene are SGDLS and YYNGEE. The CDR3 is 15 amino acids. This CDR3 reads CASSVAGTGDYEQYF. The CDR3 region has the DNA TGTGCCAGCAGCGTAGCAGGGACAGGGGACTACGAGCAGTACTTC. Full variable domain (outside the CDR3, taken from reference TRBV9 and TRBJ2-7): DSGVTQTPKHLITATGQRVTLRCSPRSGDLSVYWYQQSLDQGLQFLIQYYNGEERAKGNILERFSAQQFPDLHSELNLSSLELGDSALYFCASSVAGTGDYEQYFGPGTRLTVT.